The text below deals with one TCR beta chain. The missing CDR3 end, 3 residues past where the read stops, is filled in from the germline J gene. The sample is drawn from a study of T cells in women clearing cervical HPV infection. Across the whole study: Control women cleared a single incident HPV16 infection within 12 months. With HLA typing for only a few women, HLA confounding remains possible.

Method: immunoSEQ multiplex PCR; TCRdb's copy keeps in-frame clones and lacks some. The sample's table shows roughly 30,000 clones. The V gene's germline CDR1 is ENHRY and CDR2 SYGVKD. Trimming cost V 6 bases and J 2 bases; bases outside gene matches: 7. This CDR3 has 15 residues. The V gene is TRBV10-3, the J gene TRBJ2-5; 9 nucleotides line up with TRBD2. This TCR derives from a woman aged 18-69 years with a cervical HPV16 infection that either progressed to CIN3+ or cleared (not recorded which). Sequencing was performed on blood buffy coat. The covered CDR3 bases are TGTGCCATCAGCTCCCCCAGCGGGGGGCAAGAGACC. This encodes CAISSPSGGQET. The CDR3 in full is CAISSPSGGQETQYF.